This T cell receptor beta chain comes out of a study of monozygotic twins with inflammatory bowel disease. Germline values: CDR1 LGHDT, CDR2 YNNKEL (reference sequence). The CDR3 spans 17 residues. Each CDR3 protein gets one entry in TCRdb, which reprocessed the 5' RACE reads and gives no DNA. This sample carries around 410,000 distinct CDR3 sequences, with 2% to 3% going to the ten biggest clones. The source is a human donor with ulcerative colitis or Crohn's disease, or a healthy co-twin of an affected twin (not recorded which). This chain joins TRBV3-1 and TRBJ2-7; the D call from TCRdb, TRBD2, cannot be confirmed without DNA. The sequencing input was blood. The CDR3 sequence is CASSQEGLGLFAGEQYF.